The rows below give T cell receptor beta chains drawn from one sample of a study of shared clonotypes between healthy human individuals. TCRdb's table, derived via immunoSEQ multiplex PCR, lists solely in-frame clones and lacks some. Counted here are about 770,000 clones, 72% occurring once; the ten biggest clones make up about 1.7%. Sample: memory CD4+ T cells sorted from blood. The origin of the receptors is a woman aged 25 to 45 in good health. CDR3s include the opening cysteine and the closing phenylalanine or tryptophan. The D gene is left open where the match is weak. Rows may omit the clone size; those that give it use once, few, many or a size class.

clone_size: NA; v_call: TRBV6-5; j_call: TRBJ1-1; d_call: TRBD1; cdr3_aa: CASSYSLGQKNTEAFF; cdr3_nt: TGTGCCAGCAGTTACAGTCTGGGACAGAAGAACACTGAAGCTTTCTTT
clone_size: once; v_call: TRBV6-1; j_call: TRBJ2-7; d_call: NA; cdr3_aa: CASSEMGRSYEQYF; cdr3_nt: TGTGCCAGCAGTGAGATGGGTCGGTCCTACGAGCAGTACTTC
clone_size: few; v_call: TRBV15; j_call: TRBJ1-5; d_call: NA; cdr3_aa: CATSRDLSGVGDNQPQHF; cdr3_nt: TGTGCCACCAGCAGAGATCTCTCGGGGGTAGGGGACAATCAGCCCCAGCATTTT
clone_size: once; v_call: TRBV2; j_call: TRBJ2-1; d_call: NA; cdr3_aa: CASSEGRVIGEQFF; cdr3_nt: TGTGCCAGCAGTGAGGGACGGGTTATTGGAGAGCAGTTCTTC
clone_size: NA; v_call: TRBV18; j_call: TRBJ2-5; d_call: TRBD2; cdr3_aa: CASSRTSEETQYF; cdr3_nt: TGTGCCAGCTCGCGGACTAGCGAGGAGACCCAGTACTTC
clone_size: few; v_call: TRBV30; j_call: TRBJ2-1; d_call: TRBD2; cdr3_aa: CAWREGLAVLSSYNEQFF; cdr3_nt: TGTGCCTGGAGGGAGGGACTAGCGGTACTTAGCTCCTACAATGAGCAGTTCTTC
clone_size: NA; v_call: TRBV18; j_call: TRBJ2-3; d_call: NA; cdr3_aa: CASSPGWASTDTQYF; cdr3_nt: TGTGCCAGCTCACCGGGATGGGCGAGCACAGATACGCAGTATTTT
clone_size: NA; v_call: TRBV9; j_call: TRBJ2-1; d_call: NA; cdr3_aa: CASSVVGGGEQFF; cdr3_nt: TGTGCCAGCAGCGTAGTGGGGGGCGGTGAGCAGTTCTTC
clone_size: NA; v_call: TRBV5-4; j_call: TRBJ2-1; d_call: NA; cdr3_aa: CASRTESEQFF; cdr3_nt: TGTGCCAGCAGGACGGAGTCTGAGCAGTTCTTC
clone_size: NA; v_call: TRBV19; j_call: TRBJ2-7; d_call: TRBD1; cdr3_aa: CASSRQGPSSYEQYF; cdr3_nt: TGTGCCAGTTCGAGACAGGGCCCGAGCTCCTACGAGCAGTACTTC
clone_size: NA; v_call: TRBV5-4; j_call: TRBJ2-1; d_call: NA; cdr3_aa: CASSSGTTPYNEQFF; cdr3_nt: TGTGCCAGCAGCTCTGGGACCACACCTTACAATGAGCAGTTCTTC
clone_size: few; v_call: TRBV6-1; j_call: TRBJ2-7; d_call: NA; cdr3_aa: CASSEQVSGLQYF; cdr3_nt: TGTGCCAGCAGTGAACAGGTGTCGGGGCTGCAGTACTTC
clone_size: NA; v_call: TRBV11-2; j_call: TRBJ2-7; d_call: TRBD1; cdr3_aa: CASSVRSGTGAEQYF; cdr3_nt: TGTGCCAGCAGCGTACGATCCGGGACAGGTGCCGAGCAGTACTTC
clone_size: NA; v_call: TRBV2; j_call: TRBJ2-5; d_call: NA; cdr3_aa: CASSRLGSRERGETQYF; cdr3_nt: TGTGCCAGCAGCCGACTTGGATCGAGGGAGAGAGGAGAGACCCAGTACTTC
clone_size: NA; v_call: TRBV6-5; j_call: TRBJ2-7; d_call: TRBD2; cdr3_aa: CASRPQREASYEQYF; cdr3_nt: TGTGCCAGCAGGCCTCAGCGGGAGGCTTCCTACGAGCAGTACTTC
clone_size: few; v_call: TRBV10-3; j_call: TRBJ2-2; d_call: NA; cdr3_aa: CAISGVNTGELFF; cdr3_nt: TGTGCCATCAGTGGGGTGAACACCGGGGAGCTGTTTTTT
clone_size: NA; v_call: TRBV28; j_call: TRBJ1-1; d_call: NA; cdr3_aa: CASSPQSGMNTEAFF; cdr3_nt: TGTGCCAGCAGCCCCCAGTCGGGAATGAACACTGAAGCTTTCTTT
clone_size: NA; v_call: TRBV5-1; j_call: TRBJ2-7; d_call: NA; cdr3_aa: CASSEAPQGYRTHEQYF; cdr3_nt: TGCGCCAGCAGCGAAGCACCCCAGGGATACCGAACCCACGAGCAGTACTTC
clone_size: NA; v_call: TRBV18; j_call: TRBJ2-7; d_call: NA; cdr3_aa: CASSPNIEGDGLYEQYF; cdr3_nt: TGTGCCAGCTCACCAAATATAGAAGGGGACGGGTTATACGAGCAGTACTTC
clone_size: NA; v_call: TRBV4-2; j_call: TRBJ2-5; d_call: NA; cdr3_aa: CASSQRTGNDLYF; cdr3_nt: TGTGCCAGCAGCCAACGTACAGGGAATGATCTGTACTTC
clone_size: many; v_call: TRBV5-5; j_call: TRBJ1-5; d_call: TRBD1; cdr3_aa: CASSLEQGAQPQHF; cdr3_nt: TGTGCCAGCAGCTTGGAACAGGGGGCCCAGCCCCAGCATTTT
clone_size: many; v_call: TRBV5-1; j_call: TRBJ2-7; d_call: NA; cdr3_aa: CASSAGTYLSEQYF; cdr3_nt: TGCGCCAGCAGCGCCGGGACTTACCTTTCCGAGCAGTACTTC
clone_size: NA; v_call: TRBV5-1; j_call: TRBJ2-2; d_call: NA; cdr3_aa: CASSLESTNTGELFF; cdr3_nt: TGCGCCAGCTCCCTGGAAAGTACGAACACCGGGGAGCTGTTTTTT
clone_size: few; v_call: TRBV5-1; j_call: TRBJ1-4; d_call: TRBD1; cdr3_aa: CASRQGQIDEKLFF; cdr3_nt: TGCGCCAGCCGACAGGGACAGATCGATGAAAAACTGTTTTTT
clone_size: once; v_call: TRBV27; j_call: TRBJ2-2; d_call: NA; cdr3_aa: CASSPQNTGELFF; cdr3_nt: TGTGCCAGCAGTCCCCAAAACACCGGGGAGCTGTTTTTT
clone_size: NA; v_call: TRBV11-3; j_call: TRBJ2-7; d_call: TRBD2; cdr3_aa: CASSLRGRAGTYEQYF; cdr3_nt: TGTGCCAGCAGCTTACGGGGGAGGGCCGGGACCTACGAGCAGTACTTC
clone_size: NA; v_call: TRBV5-1; j_call: TRBJ2-1; d_call: TRBD2; cdr3_aa: CASSRGLASHEQFF; cdr3_nt: TGCGCCAGCAGCCGGGGACTAGCATCCCATGAGCAGTTCTTC
clone_size: NA; v_call: TRBV7-2; j_call: TRBJ2-5; d_call: TRBD1; cdr3_aa: CASSLDREQTQYF; cdr3_nt: TGTGCCAGCAGCTTGGACAGGGAACAGACCCAGTACTTC
clone_size: NA; v_call: TRBV28; j_call: TRBJ1-5; d_call: NA; cdr3_aa: CASSPRGARNQPQHF; cdr3_nt: TGTGCCAGCAGTCCTCGGGGGGCGCGCAATCAGCCCCAGCATTTT
clone_size: NA; v_call: TRBV7-9; j_call: TRBJ2-2; d_call: NA; cdr3_aa: CASMLGVRYTGELFF; cdr3_nt: TGTGCCAGCATGCTGGGAGTAAGATACACCGGGGAGCTGTTTTTT
clone_size: NA; v_call: TRBV18; j_call: TRBJ2-5; d_call: NA; cdr3_aa: CASSPTLTETQYF; cdr3_nt: TGTGCCAGCTCACCGACACTTACAGAGACCCAGTACTTC
clone_size: NA; v_call: TRBV15; j_call: TRBJ2-1; d_call: TRBD2; cdr3_aa: CATSWTRENEQFF; cdr3_nt: TGTGCCACCAGTTGGACTAGGGAGAATGAGCAGTTCTTC
clone_size: NA; v_call: TRBV5-1; j_call: TRBJ2-7; d_call: NA; cdr3_aa: CASSLAGTQAEGPYF; cdr3_nt: TGCGCCAGCAGCTTGGCCGGGACCCAGGCGGAGGGCCCCTACTTC
clone_size: NA; v_call: TRBV28; j_call: TRBJ1-1; d_call: NA; cdr3_aa: CASKGDLNTEAFF; cdr3_nt: TGTGCCAGCAAAGGGGACCTGAACACTGAAGCTTTCTTT
clone_size: many; v_call: TRBV4-1; j_call: TRBJ2-3; d_call: NA; cdr3_aa: CASSQVQGFADTQYF; cdr3_nt: TGCGCCAGCAGCCAAGTCCAGGGGTTCGCAGATACGCAGTATTTT
clone_size: NA; v_call: TRBV11-2; j_call: TRBJ2-5; d_call: TRBD2; cdr3_aa: CASSQNTWLAAQETQYF; cdr3_nt: TGTGCCAGCAGTCAGAATACCTGGCTAGCGGCCCAAGAGACCCAGTACTTC
clone_size: NA; v_call: TRBV27; j_call: TRBJ2-2; d_call: NA; cdr3_aa: CASSPPRGGAANTGELFF; cdr3_nt: TGTGCCAGCAGTCCGCCACGGGGCGGGGCTGCGAACACCGGGGAGCTGTTTTTT
clone_size: NA; v_call: TRBV15; j_call: TRBJ2-5; d_call: TRBD2; cdr3_aa: CATSRGASGYQETQYF; cdr3_nt: TGTGCCACCAGCAGAGGGGCTAGCGGGTACCAAGAGACCCAGTACTTC
clone_size: NA; v_call: TRBV5-4; j_call: TRBJ2-1; d_call: NA; cdr3_aa: CASSFAGGVEQFF; cdr3_nt: TGTGCCAGCAGCTTTGCCGGAGGAGTTGAGCAGTTCTTC
clone_size: NA; v_call: TRBV5-1; j_call: TRBJ2-5; d_call: NA; cdr3_aa: CASSLRLQETQYF; cdr3_nt: TGCGCCAGCAGCTTGCGACTGCAAGAGACCCAGTACTTC